This T cell receptor (beta chain) was identified in a study of early T cells in non-severe SARS-CoV-2 infection. In the study overall: Sequencing input comprised bulk RNA from unsorted whole blood; chain pairing was not available. Study-wide findings and caveats: Private and CD4 specificities were missed by VDJdb matching, which favored anti-spike CD8 responses.

Germline V CDR1 and CDR2: KGHSH, LQKENI. V shed 0 bases and J shed 7 bases, with 9 bases lying between them. This CDR3 is 13 amino acids long. Individual cDNA molecules received unique molecular identifiers during library preparation. TCRdb re-called the 5' RACE reads through MiXCR, storing one row per CDR3 protein. The table lists 55,000 to 70,000 distinct CDR3 sequences, under 13% of them singletons, with around 6.6% in the top ten. Points on this clonotype: Its antigen is currently unknown.

V gene TRBV18 combines with J gene TRBJ2-5; D call uncertain. Material for sequencing was whole blood. This receptor was taken from an adult who was a healthcare worker with PCR-confirmed SARS-CoV-2 infection or an uninfected control (not recorded which). CDR3 DNA: TGTGCCAGCTCACCACCGACGGCCCCGACCCAGTACTTC. This sequence encodes CASSPPTAPTQYF.